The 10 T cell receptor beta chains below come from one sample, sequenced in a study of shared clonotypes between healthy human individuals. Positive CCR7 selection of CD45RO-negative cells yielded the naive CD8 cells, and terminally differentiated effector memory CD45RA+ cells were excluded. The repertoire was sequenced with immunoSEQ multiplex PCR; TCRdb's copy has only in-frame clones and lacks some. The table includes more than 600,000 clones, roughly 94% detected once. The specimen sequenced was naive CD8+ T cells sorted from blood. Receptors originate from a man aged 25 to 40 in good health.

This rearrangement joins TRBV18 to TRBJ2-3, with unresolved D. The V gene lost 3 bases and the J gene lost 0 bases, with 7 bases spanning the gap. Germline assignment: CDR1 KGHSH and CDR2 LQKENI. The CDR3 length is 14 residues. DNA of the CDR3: TGTGCCAGCTCACCCACACCTAGCACAGATACGCAGTATTTT. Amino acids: CASSPTPSTDTQYF.

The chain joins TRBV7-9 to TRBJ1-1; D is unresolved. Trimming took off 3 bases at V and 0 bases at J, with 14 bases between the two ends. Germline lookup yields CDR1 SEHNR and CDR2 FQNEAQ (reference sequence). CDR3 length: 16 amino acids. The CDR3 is CASSFFSLSLNTEAFF. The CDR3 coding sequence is TGTGCCAGCAGCTTCTTTTCCCTTAGCCTGAACACTGAAGCTTTCTTT.

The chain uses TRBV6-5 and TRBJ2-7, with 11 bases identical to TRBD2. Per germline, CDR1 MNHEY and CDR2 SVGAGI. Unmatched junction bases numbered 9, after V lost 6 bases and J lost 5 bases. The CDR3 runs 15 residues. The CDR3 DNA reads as TGTGCCAGCAGGGTTAGCGGGAGGGGTTTCAACGAGCAGTACTTC. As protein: CASRVSGRGFNEQYF.

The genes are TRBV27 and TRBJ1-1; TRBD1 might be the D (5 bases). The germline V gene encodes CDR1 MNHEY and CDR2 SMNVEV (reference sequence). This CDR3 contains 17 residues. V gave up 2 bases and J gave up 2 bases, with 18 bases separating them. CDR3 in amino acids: CASSLMLGGRANTEAFF. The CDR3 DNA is TGTGCCAGCAGTTTAATGTTAGGCGGCAGGGCAAACACTGAAGCTTTCTTT.

The CDR3 sequence is CASSVSPLGNEQFF. CDR3 DNA: TGTGCCAGCAGCGTATCTCCCCTGGGCAATGAGCAGTTCTTC. This chain uses TRBV9 with TRBJ2-1, with D unclear. This CDR3 region has 14 residues. V was pared by 1 base and J by 6 bases, with 11 bases between. Germline V gene lookup returns CDR1 SGDLS and CDR2 YYNGEE.

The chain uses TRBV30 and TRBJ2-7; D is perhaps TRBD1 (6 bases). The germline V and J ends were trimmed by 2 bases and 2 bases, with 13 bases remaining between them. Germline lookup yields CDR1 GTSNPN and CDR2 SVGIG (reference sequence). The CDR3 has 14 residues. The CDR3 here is CAWSPYSGAYEQYF. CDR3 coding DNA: TGTGCCTGGAGTCCCTATTCAGGGGCCTACGAGCAGTACTTC. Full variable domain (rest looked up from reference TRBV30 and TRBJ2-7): SQTIHQWPATLVQPVGSPLSLECTVEGTSNPNLYWYRQAAGRGLQLLFYSVGIGQISSEVPQNLSASRPQDRQFILSSKKLLLSDSGFYLCAWSPYSGAYEQYFGPGTRLTVT.

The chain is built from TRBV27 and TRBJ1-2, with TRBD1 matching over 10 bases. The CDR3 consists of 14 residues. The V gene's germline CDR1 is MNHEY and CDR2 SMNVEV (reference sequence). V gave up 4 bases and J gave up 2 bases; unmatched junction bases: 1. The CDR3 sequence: CASSSTGGNYGYTF. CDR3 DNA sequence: TGTGCCAGCAGTTCGACAGGGGGCAACTATGGCTACACCTTC.

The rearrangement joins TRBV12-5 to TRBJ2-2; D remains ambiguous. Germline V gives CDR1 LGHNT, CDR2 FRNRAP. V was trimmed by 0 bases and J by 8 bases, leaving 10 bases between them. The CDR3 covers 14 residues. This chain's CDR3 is CASGLVGQAGELFF. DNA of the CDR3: TGTGCTAGTGGTTTGGTTGGTCAGGCGGGGGAGCTGTTTTTT.

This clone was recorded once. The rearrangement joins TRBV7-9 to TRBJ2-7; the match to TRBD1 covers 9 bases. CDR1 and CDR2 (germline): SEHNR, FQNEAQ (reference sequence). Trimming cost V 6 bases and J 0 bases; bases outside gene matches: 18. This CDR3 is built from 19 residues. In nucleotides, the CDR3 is TGTGCCAGCAGGCCCCGGGGGAGCCGACAGGGGGACAACTCCTACGAGCAGTACTTC. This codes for CASRPRGSRQGDNSYEQYF.

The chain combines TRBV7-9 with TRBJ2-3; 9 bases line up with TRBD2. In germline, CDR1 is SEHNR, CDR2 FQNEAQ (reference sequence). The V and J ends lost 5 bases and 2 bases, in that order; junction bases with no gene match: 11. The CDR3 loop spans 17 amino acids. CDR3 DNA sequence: TGTGCCAGCAGCGGACCCGGGACTAGCAAATACACAGATACGCAGTATTTT. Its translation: CASSGPGTSKYTDTQYF.